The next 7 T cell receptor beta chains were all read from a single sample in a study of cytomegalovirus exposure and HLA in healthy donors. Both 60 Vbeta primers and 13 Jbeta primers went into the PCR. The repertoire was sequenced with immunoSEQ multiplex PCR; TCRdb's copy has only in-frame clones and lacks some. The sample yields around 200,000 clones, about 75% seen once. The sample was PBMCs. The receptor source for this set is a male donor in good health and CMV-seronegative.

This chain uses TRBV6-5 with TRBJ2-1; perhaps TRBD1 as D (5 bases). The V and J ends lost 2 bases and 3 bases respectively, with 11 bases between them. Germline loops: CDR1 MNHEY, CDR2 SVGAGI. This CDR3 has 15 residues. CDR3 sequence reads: CASSYLPGFYNEQFF. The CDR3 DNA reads TGTGCCAGCAGTTACCTCCCAGGGTTCTACAATGAGCAGTTCTTC.

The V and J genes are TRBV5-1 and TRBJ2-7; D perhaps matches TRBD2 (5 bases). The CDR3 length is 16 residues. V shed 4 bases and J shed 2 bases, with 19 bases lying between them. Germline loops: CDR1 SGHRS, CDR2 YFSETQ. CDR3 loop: CASSPGSEGITYEQYF. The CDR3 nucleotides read TGCGCCAGCAGCCCGGGAAGTGAAGGGATTACCTACGAGCAGTACTTC.

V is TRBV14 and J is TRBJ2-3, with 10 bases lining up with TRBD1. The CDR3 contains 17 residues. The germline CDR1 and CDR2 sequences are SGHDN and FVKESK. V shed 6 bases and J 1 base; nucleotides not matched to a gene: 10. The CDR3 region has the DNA TGTGCCAGCAGTCGATTGACAGGGGGCTTTGGCACAGATACGCAGTATTTT. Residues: CASSRLTGGFGTDTQYF.

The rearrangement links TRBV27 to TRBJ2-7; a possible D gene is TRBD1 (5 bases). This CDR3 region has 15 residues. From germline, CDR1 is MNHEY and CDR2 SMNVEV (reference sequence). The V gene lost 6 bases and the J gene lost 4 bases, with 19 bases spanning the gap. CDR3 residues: CASRPDGAGLYEQYF. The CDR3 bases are TGTGCCAGCAGACCCGATGGGGCCGGTCTTTACGAGCAGTACTTC.

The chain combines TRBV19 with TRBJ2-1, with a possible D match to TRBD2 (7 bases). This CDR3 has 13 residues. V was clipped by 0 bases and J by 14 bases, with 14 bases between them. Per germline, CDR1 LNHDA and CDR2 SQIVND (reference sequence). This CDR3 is CASSIDLEGGEFF. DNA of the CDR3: TGTGCCAGTAGTATAGATCTCGAGGGGGGGGAGTTCTTC.

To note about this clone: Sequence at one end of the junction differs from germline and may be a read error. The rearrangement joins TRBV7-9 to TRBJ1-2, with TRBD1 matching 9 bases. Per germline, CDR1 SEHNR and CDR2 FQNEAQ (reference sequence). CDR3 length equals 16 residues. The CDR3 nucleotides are TGTTCCAGCAGCTCCGAGATCGGACAGGGGAACTATGGCTACACCTTC. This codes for CSSSSEIGQGNYGYTF.

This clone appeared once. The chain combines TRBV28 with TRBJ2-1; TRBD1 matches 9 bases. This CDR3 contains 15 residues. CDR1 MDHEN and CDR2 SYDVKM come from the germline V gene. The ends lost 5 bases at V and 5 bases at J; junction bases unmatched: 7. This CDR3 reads CASSAGTGLNNEQFF. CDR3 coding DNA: TGTGCCAGCAGTGCCGGGACAGGGCTTAACAATGAGCAGTTCTTC.